A single sample gave rise to the 31 T cell receptor beta chains below, sequenced in a study of CD8+CD57+ T cells in acquired aplastic anemia. Whoever was chosen for sequencing had shown CD8+CD57+ cell expansion by flow cytometry. The template for TCR beta VDJ and CDR3 sequence profiling was genomic DNA. MiXCR was run by TCRdb on the reads, yielding one entry per CDR3 protein. The sample includes around 170,000 distinct CDR3 sequences, less than 50% of them seen just once. The sample was sorted CD4+, CD8+, or CD8+CD57+ T cells (not recorded which) from PBMCs. The source is a human donor with aplastic anemia.

This clonotype came up many times. In this CDR3 the conserved last residue, phenylalanine or tryptophan, is missing, so a read error is likely. V usage is TRBV19 and J usage is TRBJ1-2; 7 bases are shared with TRBD1. J gave up 0 bases and V 4 bases, and 5 bases lay outside the gene matches. CDR1 LNHDA and CDR2 SQIVND come from the germline V gene (reference sequence). The CDR3 is made up of 15 amino acids. The CDR3 nucleotides are TGTGCCAGTAGTACAAAGACAGGGACTAACTATGGCTACACCCTC. Translation: CASSTKTGTNYGYTL.

There are many counts of this clonotype. The chain joins TRBV13 to TRBJ2-3, with 9 bases fitting TRBD1. The V gene's germline CDR1 is PRHDT and CDR2 FYEKMQ (reference sequence). The CDR3 has 13 residues. Losses at the gene ends were 5 bases for V and 5 bases for J; bases not matched to a gene: 2. The CDR3: CASSKTGGDTQYF. CDR3 nucleotides: TGTGCCAGCAGCAAGACAGGGGGAGATACGCAGTATTTT.

This clonotype was seen many times. V and J are TRBV6-2 or TRBV6-3 and TRBJ2-7; either TRBD1 or TRBD2 may supply D (7 bases each). The V end lost 8 bases, the J end lost 5 bases, and 19 bases lay between the germline ends. The V gene's germline CDR1 is MNHEY and CDR2 SVGEGT. CDR3 length: 14 residues. CDR3 DNA sequence: TGTGCCAGCGCTCGGTCAGGGGGGGAAAACGAGCAGTACTTC. This gives the protein CASARSGGENEQYF.

At least ten counts were recorded for this clonotype. The rearrangement joins TRBV5-1 to TRBJ1-6; a possible D gene is TRBD1 (5 bases). This CDR3 comprises 15 residues. Trimming removed 0 bases from V and 10 bases from J, with 14 bases in between. Looked up from germline, CDR1 is SGHRS and CDR2 is YFSETQ. For the CDR3, the DNA is TGCGCCAGCAGCTTGGAGGGGAGGGAGCAATCACCCCTCCACTTT. It yields the protein CASSLEGREQSPLHF.

The chain is built from TRBV27 and TRBJ1-1; 7 bases agree with TRBD1. V gave up 3 bases and J gave up 1 base; unmatched junction bases: 2. Germline CDR1 is MNHEY and CDR2 is SMNVEV (reference sequence). CDR3 length equals 14 residues. DNA of the CDR3: TGTGCCAGCAGTTTCGGGACAGAGAACACTGAAGCTTTCTTT. It yields the protein CASSFGTENTEAFF.

In the case of this clonotype: Sequence at one end of the junction differs from germline and may be a read error. The gene calls are TRBV29-1 and TRBJ1-1; no definite D call. From germline, CDR1 is SQVTM and CDR2 ANQGSEA. This CDR3 region has 14 residues. Here the CDR3 DNA reads TGCGGCGTTGAAGATCGCCCGGGGAGCACTGAAGCTTTCTTT. Translated, it gives CGVEDRPGSTEAFF. Filled out from reference TRBV29-1 and TRBJ1-1, the complete variable domain reads SAVISQKPSRDICQRGTSLTIQCQVDSQVTMMFWYRQQPGQSLTLIATANQGSEATYESGFVIDKFPISRPNLTFSTLTVSNMSPEDSSIYLCGVEDRPGSTEAFFGQGTRLTVV.

This clonotype was detected a few times. The chain employs TRBV10-3 and TRBJ1-2; no reliable D call. CDR3 length equals 14 residues. Trimming pared 3 bases from V and 0 bases from J, leaving 8 bases between. Germline V gives CDR1 ENHRY, CDR2 SYGVKD. The CDR3 loop is CAISERGPNYGYTF. CDR3 DNA sequence: TGTGCCATCAGTGAAAGAGGGCCTAACTATGGCTACACCTTC.

This clonotype was recorded many times. This sequence joins TRBV7-2 and TRBJ1-6; 7 positions match TRBD1. J lost 7 bases, V lost 5 bases, and 8 bases had no gene match. Germline V gene lookup returns CDR1 SGHTA and CDR2 FQGNSA. This CDR3 region has 15 residues. CDR3 amino acids: CASSLEGQKNSPLHF. Here the CDR3 DNA reads TGTGCCAGCAGCCTAGAGGGACAGAAGAATTCACCCCTCCACTTT. The complete variable domain, with remaining parts taken from reference TRBV7-2 and TRBJ1-6, reads GAGVSQSPSNKVTEKGKDVELRCDPISGHTALYWYRQSLGQGLEFLIYFQGNSAPDKSGLPSDRFSAERTGGSVSTLTIQRTQQEDSAVYLCASSLEGQKNSPLHFGNGTRLTVT.

This clonotype was seen once. This chain uses TRBV11-1 with TRBJ2-1; possibly TRBD1 or TRBD2 for D (5 bases each). From germline, CDR1 is SGHAT and CDR2 FQDESV (reference sequence). The length of the CDR3 is 15 residues. Trimming took 3 bases from V and 3 from J, leaving 12 bases between them. DNA for the CDR3: TGTGCCAGCAGCTTGGAGGCAGGGTACTACAATGAGCAGTTCTTC. It codes for CASSLEAGYYNEQFF.

This clonotype was seen many times. The chain is built from TRBV20-1 and TRBJ1-1; 8 nucleotides agree with TRBD1. The CDR3 sequence is 14 residues long. Germline-derived CDR1 and CDR2 are DFQATT and SNEGSKA (reference sequence). V was pared by 1 base and J by 3 bases, with 4 bases of the junction left unmatched. CDR3 in DNA: TGCAGTGCTAGAGTACTACAGGGGGACACTGAAGCTTTCTTT. Translating gives CSARVLQGDTEAFF.

This clonotype was seen at least ten times. The chain employs TRBV18 and TRBJ2-7, with D perhaps TRBD2 (5 bases). CDR1 and CDR2 from the germline V gene are KGHSH and LQKENI. There are 13 residues in the CDR3. The V end was cut by 8 bases, the J end by 3 bases, with 14 bases between. The CDR3 region is CASQTTNLYEQYV. The CDR3 nucleotides read TGTGCCAGCCAGACGACTAACCTCTACGAGCAGTACGTC.

This rearrangement joins TRBV10-3 to TRBJ1-3, with unresolved D. This CDR3 is 18 amino acids long. Germline V lookup: CDR1 ENHRY, CDR2 SYGVKD. Trimming removed 2 bases at V and 0 bases at J, with 17 bases between. Here the CDR3 DNA reads TGTGCCATCAGTGAGCCCCCTGGGAGGCTGTGCTCTGGAAACACCATATATTTT. This translates into CAISEPPGRLCSGNTIYF.

For this clonotype: The germline gene is not matched at one end of the junction; a read error may be the cause. The chain has TRBV20-1 and TRBJ2-1; 9 bases agree with TRBD2. CDR1 is DFQATT and CDR2 is SNEGSKA in the germline V gene (reference sequence). The CDR3 consists of 16 residues. The CDR3 DNA sequence: TGCAGTGCTTACGGGGCGGGAGGGACTAACATGGGTGAGCAGCTCTTC. Translating gives CSAYGAGGTNMGEQLF.

The rearrangement uses TRBV2 and TRBJ2-3, with 7 bases aligning to TRBD1. J was trimmed by 4 bases and V by 10 bases; bases with no gene match: 8. This CDR3 comprises 13 residues. The germline CDR1 and CDR2 sequences are SNHLY and FYNNEI. This CDR3 is CATQSGTADTQYF. The DNA of the CDR3 is TGTGCCACCCAGTCGGGGACAGCAGATACGCAGTATTTT.

This clonotype was counted many times. This chain connects TRBV24-1 to TRBJ1-2; D remains ambiguous. Trimming stripped 4 bases from V and 4 bases from J, with 15 bases between. CDR3 size: 15 residues. Germline lookup yields CDR1 KGHDR and CDR2 SFDVKD. The CDR3 DNA reads as TGTGCCACCAGTGAACAAGACTCGGACCTCTATGGCTACACCTTC. It translates to CATSEQDSDLYGYTF.

In the case of this clonotype: One end of the junction fails to match germline, which may point to a read error. The gene calls are TRBV6-5 and TRBJ1-1; TRBD1 might be the D (5 bases). Germline assignment: CDR1 MNHEY and CDR2 SVGAGI. The CDR3 spans 15 residues. The CDR3 sequence: CASSYSSWGNTEALF. The CDR3 DNA sequence: TGTGCCAGCAGTTACTCGTCTTGGGGGAACACTGAAGCTCTCTTT.

Of note for this clonotype: Germline and junction disagree at one end, which may indicate a read error. This chain joins TRBV7-9 and TRBJ1-5; no clear D gene. Germline V CDR1 and CDR2: SEHNR, FQNEAQ (reference sequence). This CDR3 is built from 11 residues. The CDR3 here is CASSEAETQHF. The CDR3 nucleotides are TGCGCCAGCAGTGAAGCTGAGACCCAGCATTTT.

This clonotype has at least ten counts. The chain employs TRBV5-4 and TRBJ2-6, with TRBD2 identical over 9 bases. After removal of 1 base from V and 4 bases from J, the junction contained 9 bases not matched to a gene. This CDR3 has 18 amino acids. Germline CDR1 reads SGHNT; CDR2 reads YYREEE (reference sequence). Here the CDR3 reads CASSLSAGGPKGANVLTF. CDR3 coding DNA: TGTGCCAGCAGCTTGTCGGCGGGGGGGCCGAAGGGGGCCAACGTCCTGACTTTC.

J is TRBJ2-5 and V is TRBV24-1; 10 positions match TRBD1. The CDR3 is 15 residues long. V lost 5 bases, J lost 5 bases, and 7 bases stayed unmatched. The germline V gene has CDR1 KGHDR and CDR2 SFDVKD. The CDR3 loop is CATSGGTGVSETQYF. The CDR3 region has the DNA TGTGCCACCAGTGGTGGGACAGGGGTTTCGGAGACCCAGTACTTC.

This clonotype was seen ten or more times. This rearrangement joins TRBV9 to TRBJ1-6; TRBD1 matches 7 bases. The CDR3 covers 14 residues. J was trimmed by 7 bases and V by 3 bases; bases with no gene match: 4. The germline gives CDR1 SGDLS, CDR2 YYNGEE. CDR3 amino acids: CASSERTGNSPLHF. In DNA, the CDR3 is TGTGCCAGCAGCGAACGGACAGGAAATTCACCCCTCCACTTT.

This clonotype was seen repeatedly, ten times or more. The rearrangement uses TRBV20-1 and TRBJ2-7, with D possibly being TRBD2 (5 bases). There are 14 residues in the CDR3. V was cut by 1 base and J by 3 bases, with 13 bases left in between. Germline values: CDR1 DFQATT, CDR2 SNEGSKA (reference sequence). The CDR3 spells CSARGRGIIYEQYF. Written as DNA, the CDR3 is TGCAGTGCTAGAGGGCGAGGGATCATCTACGAGCAGTACTTC.

V gene TRBV24-1 combines with J gene TRBJ1-3; D is perhaps TRBD1 (5 bases). This CDR3 region has 14 residues. CDR1 is KGHDR and CDR2 is SFDVKD in the germline V gene. Deletions cut 9 bases from V and 3 bases from J, with 14 bases between. The CDR3 protein is CATFRGEGGNTIYF. The CDR3 region has the DNA TGTGCCACCTTCCGGGGGGAGGGTGGAAACACCATATATTTT.

This clonotype was seen at least ten times. V and J are TRBV6-1 and TRBJ1-2; 7 bases match TRBD1. Trimming at V came to 7 bases and at J to 4 bases, leaving 6 bases not matched to a gene. The CDR3 spans 13 residues. CDR1 is MNHNS and CDR2 is SASEGT in the germline V gene. The CDR3 region is CASIAGTAYGYTF. For the CDR3, the DNA is TGTGCCAGCATCGCCGGGACAGCCTATGGCTACACCTTC.

V gene TRBV6-1 combines with J gene TRBJ1-4; 8 bases map to TRBD1. V trimming: 6 bases; J trimming: 3 bases; junction bases outside the gene matches: 6. Germline values: CDR1 MNHNS, CDR2 SASEGT. The CDR3 covers 15 residues. DNA of the CDR3: TGTGCCAGCAGGCCAGACAGGGGAGCTAATGAAAAACTGTTTTTT. As protein: CASRPDRGANEKLFF.

This clonotype was recorded many times. This chain uses TRBV5-1 with TRBJ1-1; tentatively, D is TRBD1 (6 bases). CDR1 is SGHRS and CDR2 is YFSETQ in the germline V gene. V was shortened by 3 bases and J by 0 bases, with 12 bases between the two germline ends. This CDR3 region has 15 residues. The DNA of the CDR3 is TGCGCCAGCAGCTGGAATGGACAGATGAACACTGAAGCTTTCTTT. Translated, it gives CASSWNGQMNTEAFF. Looking up the rest from reference TRBV5-1 and TRBJ1-1 gives the full variable domain: KAGVTQTPRYLIKTRGQQVTLSCSPISGHRSVSWYQQTPGQGLQFLFEYFSETQRNKGNFPGRFSGRQFSNSRSEMNVSTLELGDSALYLCASSWNGQMNTEAFFGQGTRLTVV.

This chain connects TRBV11-1 to TRBJ1-5, with TRBD1 matching over 8 bases. Per germline, CDR1 SGHAT and CDR2 FQDESV (reference sequence). The CDR3 spans 15 residues. J gave up 6 bases and V 5 bases, and 9 bases lay outside the gene matches. CDR3 sequence: CASSKDRGSSQPQHF. For the CDR3, the DNA is TGTGCCAGCAGCAAAGACAGGGGATCTAGTCAGCCCCAGCATTTT. Full variable domain (rest looked up from reference TRBV11-1 and TRBJ1-5): EAEVAQSPRYKITEKSQAVAFWCDPISGHATLYWYRQILGQGPELLVQFQDESVVDDSQLPKDRFSAERLKGVDSTLKIQPAELGDSAMYLCASSKDRGSSQPQHFGDGTRLSIL.

At least ten counts were recorded for this clonotype. J is TRBJ2-5 and V is TRBV5-4; D not resolved. The ends were cut back, 4 bases at V and 0 bases at J, with 10 bases in the middle. Germline lookup yields CDR1 SGHNT and CDR2 YYREEE (reference sequence). The CDR3 contains 14 residues. DNA for the CDR3: TGTGCCAGCAGCCCCAGGACGCACCAAGAGACCCAGTACTTC. It translates to CASSPRTHQETQYF. Full variable domain (rest looked up from reference TRBV5-4 and TRBJ2-5): ETGVTQSPTHLIKTRGQQVTLRCSSQSGHNTVSWYQQALGQGPQFIFQYYREEENGRGNFPPRFSGLQFPNYSSELNVNALELDDSALYLCASSPRTHQETQYFGPGTRLLVL.

The V gene is TRBV9, the J gene TRBJ1-2; TRBD1 is a possible D gene (5 bases). Germline V gives CDR1 SGDLS, CDR2 YYNGEE. This CDR3 comprises 14 residues. V lost 3 bases, J lost 5 bases, and 14 bases lay in between. DNA of the CDR3: TGTGCCAGCAGCGAATGGCAGGGCGGTTATGGCTACACCTTC. This gives the protein CASSEWQGGYGYTF.

The V and J genes are TRBV24-1 and TRBJ2-5; 8 nucleotides line up with TRBD1. Germline V lookup: CDR1 KGHDR, CDR2 SFDVKD. The CDR3 covers 17 residues. Trimming cost V 5 bases and J 1 base; bases outside gene matches: 11. The CDR3 protein is CATSGRAPGTGQETQYF. The CDR3 DNA follows: TGTGCCACCAGTGGTCGGGCACCTGGGACAGGCCAAGAGACCCAGTACTTC.

This clonotype was seen repeatedly, ten times or more. The rearrangement joins TRBV6-1 to TRBJ1-2, with D possibly being TRBD1 (6 bases). Germline loops: CDR1 MNHNS, CDR2 SASEGT. Trimming pared 6 bases from V and 3 bases from J, leaving 11 bases between. The CDR3 has 13 residues. For the CDR3, the DNA is TGTGCCAGCAGCAGGGGACTCGACTATGGCTACACCTTC. Translating it yields CASSRGLDYGYTF.

This clonotype was picked up many times. The gene calls are TRBV2 and TRBJ1-4; 8 bases line up with TRBD1. This CDR3 spans 13 amino acids. Losses at the gene ends were 0 bases for V and 13 bases for J; bases not matched to a gene: 4. CDR1 SNHLY and CDR2 FYNNEI come from the germline V gene. As DNA, the CDR3 is TGTGCCAGCAGTGAAGCCAACAGGGGGAGACTGTTTTTT. It encodes CASSEANRGRLFF. Variable domain in full (rest from reference TRBV2 and TRBJ1-4): EPEVTQTPSHQVTQMGQEVILRCVPISNHLYFYWYRQILGQKVEFLVSFYNNEISEKSEIFDDQFSVERPDGSNFTLKIRSTKLEDSAMYFCASSEANRGRLFFGSGTQLSVL.